A selection of T cell receptor beta chains follows, all from one sample in a study of T cell repertoires in ileal Crohn's disease. Using immunoSEQ multiplex PCR, the repertoire was profiled, and TCRdb retains in-frame clones only, with some absent. The sample includes approximately 14,000 clones, around 79% of them seen just once. The sequencing sample was made of ileal tissue. The receptors here all came from an adult with Crohn's disease. Both conserved end residues are trimmed from each CDR3.

V gene: TRBV5-1
CDR3 protein: ASSLSSEWGTEAF

V gene: TRBV30
CDR3 protein: AWSWGQGRDEQY

V gene: TRBV5-4
CDR3 protein: ASSYGGGASTDTQY

V gene: TRBV19
CDR3 protein: ASSMGHSSNQPQH

V gene: TRBV19
CDR3 protein: ASSAPDRDQPQH

V gene: TRBV18
CDR3 protein: ASSLYGGSTNYEQY

V gene: TRBV6-5
CDR3 protein: ASTWDRFYGYT

V gene: TRBV11-2
CDR3 protein: ASSLIGSRSRAF

V gene: TRBV5-1
CDR3 protein: ASSLAWDRGGGTDTQY

V gene: TRBV27
CDR3 protein: ASSLAQGNSGNTIY

V gene: TRBV7-3
CDR3 protein: ASSHSFGPSYEQY

V gene: TRBV30
CDR3 protein: AWSRGGGEDTQY

V gene: TRBV14
CDR3 protein: ASSGADLKS

V gene: TRBV19
CDR3 protein: ASPLGWGARDTQY

V gene: TRBV14
CDR3 protein: ASSQDTGTGLSYGYT

V gene: TRBV6-1
CDR3 protein: ASSDREKLF

V gene: TRBV30
CDR3 protein: AWSNYEQY

V gene: TRBV30
CDR3 protein: AWSVKNGYT

V gene: TRBV7-6
CDR3 protein: ASSPGTGGITEAF

V gene: TRBV9
CDR3 protein: ASSVVVGNTEAF

V gene: TRBV14
CDR3 protein: ASSLQAGFLTEAF

V gene: TRBV6-1
CDR3 protein: ASSPGLGNQPQH

V gene: TRBV5-1
CDR3 protein: ASTAGDTEAF

V gene: TRBV10-2
CDR3 protein: ASSDQIYTEAF

V gene: TRBV10-3
CDR3 protein: AISDKLGQATEAF

V gene: TRBV5-1
CDR3 protein: ASSLAMGHLNTEAF

V gene: TRBV5-4
CDR3 protein: ASSLGPGQPQH

V gene: TRBV6-1
CDR3 protein: ASSEGYLSNQPQH

V gene: TRBV27
CDR3 protein: ASSLGRDSYGYT

V gene: TRBV7-6
CDR3 protein: ASSRSGLAGYEQY

V gene: TRBV11-2
CDR3 protein: ASSGNRGGNEQF

V gene: TRBV6-1
CDR3 protein: ASSGDRGGSEQF

V gene: TRBV5-4
CDR3 protein: ASSMTSLGDEQY

V gene: TRBV11-1
CDR3 protein: ASSLRSARNEKLF

V gene: TRBV5-1
CDR3 protein: ASSLAIGHLNTEAF

V gene: TRBV10-1
CDR3 protein: ASSVVGTRAPFATNEKLF

V gene: TRBV27
CDR3 protein: ASRERGLLADWSAKNIQY

V gene: TRBV7-2
CDR3 protein: ASSPFGGESAPQH

V gene: TRBV30
CDR3 protein: AWREKGRSNYGYT